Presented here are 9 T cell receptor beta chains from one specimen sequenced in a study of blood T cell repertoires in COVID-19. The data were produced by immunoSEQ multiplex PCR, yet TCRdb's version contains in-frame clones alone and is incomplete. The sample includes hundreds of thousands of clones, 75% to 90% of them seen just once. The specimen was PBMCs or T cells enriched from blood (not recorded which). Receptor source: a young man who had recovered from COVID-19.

The CDR3 loop reads CASSSPGSSGNTIYF. The CDR3 DNA sequence: TGTGCCAGCAGTTCCCCTGGTAGCTCTGGAAACACCATATATTTT. The chain links TRBV27 to TRBJ1-3; D is unclear. The germline gives CDR1 MNHEY, CDR2 SMNVEV (reference sequence). The V and J ends lost 4 bases and 0 bases respectively, with 10 bases between them. This CDR3 region has 15 residues.

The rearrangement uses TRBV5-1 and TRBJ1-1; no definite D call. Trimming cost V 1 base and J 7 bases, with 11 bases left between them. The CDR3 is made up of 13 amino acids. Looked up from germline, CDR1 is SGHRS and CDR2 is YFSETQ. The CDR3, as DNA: TGCGCCAGCAGCTTGAAATTTGAGCTTGAAGCTTTCTTT. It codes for CASSLKFELEAFF.

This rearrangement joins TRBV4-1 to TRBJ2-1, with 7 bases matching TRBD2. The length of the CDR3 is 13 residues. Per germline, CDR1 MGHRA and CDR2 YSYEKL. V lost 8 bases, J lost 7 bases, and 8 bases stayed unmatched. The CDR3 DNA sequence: TGCGCCAGCGCGAAGGGAGGGCCTAATGAGCAGTTCTTC. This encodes CASAKGGPNEQFF.

The CDR3 DNA is TGTGCCAGCAGCAGGGACAGGGGTTTCTCTGAAGCTTTCTTT. It encodes CASSRDRGFSEAFF. The chain couples TRBV7-2 to TRBJ1-1, with TRBD1 matching 10 bases. Trimming took 5 bases from V and 6 from J; bases not matched to a gene: 6. CDR1 is SGHTA, CDR2 FQGNSA, per germline. This CDR3 comprises 14 residues. Drawing the rest from reference TRBV7-2 and TRBJ1-1, the complete variable domain is GAGVSQSPSNKVTEKGKDVELRCDPISGHTALYWYRQSLGQGLEFLIYFQGNSAPDKSGLPSDRFSAERTGGSVSTLTIQRTQQEDSAVYLCASSRDRGFSEAFFGQGTRLTVV.

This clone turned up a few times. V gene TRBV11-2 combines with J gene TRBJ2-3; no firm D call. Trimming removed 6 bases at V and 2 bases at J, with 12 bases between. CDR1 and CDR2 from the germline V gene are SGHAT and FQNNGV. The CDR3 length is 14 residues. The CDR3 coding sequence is TGTGCCAGCAGAGAAATACAGTACACAGATACGCAGTATTTT. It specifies CASREIQYTDTQYF.

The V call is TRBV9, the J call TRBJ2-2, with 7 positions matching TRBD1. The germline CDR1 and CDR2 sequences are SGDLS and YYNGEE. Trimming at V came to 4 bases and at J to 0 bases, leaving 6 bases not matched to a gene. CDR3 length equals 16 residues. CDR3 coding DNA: TGTGCCAGCAGCCTCCGACAGGGCCCGAACACCGGGGAGCTGTTTTTT. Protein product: CASSLRQGPNTGELFF.

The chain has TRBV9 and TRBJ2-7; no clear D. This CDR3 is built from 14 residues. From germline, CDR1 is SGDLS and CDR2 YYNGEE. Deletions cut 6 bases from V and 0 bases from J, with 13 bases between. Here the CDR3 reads CASTVGSSSYEQYF. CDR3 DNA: TGTGCCAGCACCGTCGGTAGTAGCTCCTACGAGCAGTACTTC.

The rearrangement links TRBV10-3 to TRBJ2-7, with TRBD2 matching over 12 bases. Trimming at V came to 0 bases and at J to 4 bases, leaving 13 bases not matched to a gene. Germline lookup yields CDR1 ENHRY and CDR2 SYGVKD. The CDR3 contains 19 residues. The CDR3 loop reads CAISESLYGTSGGKYEQYF. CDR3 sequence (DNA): TGTGCCATCAGTGAGTCGTTGTATGGCACTAGCGGGGGGAAATACGAGCAGTACTTC.

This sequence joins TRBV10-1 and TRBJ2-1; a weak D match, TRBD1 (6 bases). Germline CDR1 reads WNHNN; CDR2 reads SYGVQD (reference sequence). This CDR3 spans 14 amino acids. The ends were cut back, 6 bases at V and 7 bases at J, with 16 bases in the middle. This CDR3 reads CASSTDRSTNEQFF. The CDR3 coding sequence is TGCGCCAGCAGCACTGACAGGTCTACGAATGAGCAGTTCTTC.